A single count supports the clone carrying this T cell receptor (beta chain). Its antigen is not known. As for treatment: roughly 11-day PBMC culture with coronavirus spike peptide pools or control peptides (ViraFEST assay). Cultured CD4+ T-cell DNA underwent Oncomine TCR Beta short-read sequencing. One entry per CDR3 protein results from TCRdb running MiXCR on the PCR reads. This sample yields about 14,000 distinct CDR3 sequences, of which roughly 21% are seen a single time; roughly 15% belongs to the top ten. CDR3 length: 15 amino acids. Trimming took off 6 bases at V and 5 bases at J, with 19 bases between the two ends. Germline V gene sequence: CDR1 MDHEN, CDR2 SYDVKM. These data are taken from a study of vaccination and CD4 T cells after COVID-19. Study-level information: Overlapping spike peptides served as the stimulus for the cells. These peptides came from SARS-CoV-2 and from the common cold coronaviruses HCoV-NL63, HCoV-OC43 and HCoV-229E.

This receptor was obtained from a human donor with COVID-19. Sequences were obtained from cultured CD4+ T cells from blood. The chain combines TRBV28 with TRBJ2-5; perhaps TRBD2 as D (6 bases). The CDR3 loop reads CASSSPLAFGETQYF. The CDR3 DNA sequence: TGTGCCAGCAGCTCCCCCCTAGCGTTCGGGGAGACCCAGTACTTC.